This T cell receptor beta chain was sequenced in a study of cytomegalovirus exposure and HLA in healthy donors. Study-level points and caveats: Through in vitro validation, a few CMV-associated chains were shown to be specific for CMV antigens. First-cohort TCR clusters tended to co-occur in the approximately 110 validation repertoires, a later analysis found. Whilst most TCR sequences proved rare, a subset of public TCRs occurred across many donors.

In the case of this clone: The antigen is unknown.

Some clones are missing from TCRdb's copy, which holds only in-frame ones; the method was immunoSEQ multiplex PCR. The sample has some 200,000 clones; about 89% are singletons. Separation from the approximately 690-subject first cohort characterized the approximately 120-subject validation cohort, to which the donors belonged. The sequenced material came from PBMCs. This TCR derives from a young man in good health and CMV-seropositive.

CDR3 region: CASSPRLAGWQETQYF. The CDR3 DNA is TGTGCCAGCAGCCCCCGACTAGCGGGGTGGCAAGAGACCCAGTACTTC. The chain recombines TRBV9 with TRBJ2-5, with TRBD2 matching over 11 bases. The CDR3 runs to 16 residues. V lost 4 bases, J lost 2 bases, and 7 bases stayed unmatched. Per the germline V gene, CDR1 is SGDLS and CDR2 is YYNGEE.